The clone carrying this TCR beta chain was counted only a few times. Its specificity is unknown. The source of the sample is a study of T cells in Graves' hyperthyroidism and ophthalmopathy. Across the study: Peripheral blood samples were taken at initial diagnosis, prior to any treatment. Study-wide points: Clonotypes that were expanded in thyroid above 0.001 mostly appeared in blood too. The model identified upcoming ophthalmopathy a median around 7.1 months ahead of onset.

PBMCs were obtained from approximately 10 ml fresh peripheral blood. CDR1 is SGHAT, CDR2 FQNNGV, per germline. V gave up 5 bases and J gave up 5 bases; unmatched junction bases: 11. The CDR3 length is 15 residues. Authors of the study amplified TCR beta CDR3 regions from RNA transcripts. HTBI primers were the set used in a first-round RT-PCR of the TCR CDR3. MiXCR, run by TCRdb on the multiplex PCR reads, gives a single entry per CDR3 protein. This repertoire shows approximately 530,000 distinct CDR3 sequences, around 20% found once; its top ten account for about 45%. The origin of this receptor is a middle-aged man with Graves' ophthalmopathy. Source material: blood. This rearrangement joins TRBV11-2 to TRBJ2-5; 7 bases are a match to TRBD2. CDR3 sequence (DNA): TGTGCCAGCAGCGGCCGACTAGCCAGTCCGGAGACCCAGTACTTC. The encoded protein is CASSGRLASPETQYF.